Presented here are 16 T cell receptor beta chains from one specimen sequenced in a study of T cell repertoires in cytomegalovirus infection (dated by TCRdb to between 2018 and 2020). No antigen is known for these receptors. The sequencer listed for this sample is Illumina HiSeq 1500. The public sequencing data were trimmed at Q25 with fastp and processed into clonotypes with MiXCR by TCRdb, which kept only in-frame beta chains. CDR3 protein duplicates are merged, each entry listing the most common genes and DNA. The sample table contains approximately 300,000 distinct CDR3 sequences; only one count was recorded for approximately 25% of them. The top ten constitute 10% to 15% of the sample. Read against the paper, the sample's treatment or condition label means: in vitro stimulation with specific CMV peptide epitopes to enrich CMV-specific T cells. The sample was cultured PBMCs, taken from culture after CMV antigen stimulation. These receptors originate from a human donor in good health (CMV status not recorded). Some clones in this sample may be carry-over from other donors' samples.

Of note for this clonotype: This clone may be a read error of a much larger clone one base away. The V and J genes are TRBV7-2 and TRBJ1-2, with D hard to call. Germline values: CDR1 SGHTA, CDR2 FQGNSA. V dropped 4 bases and J dropped 8 bases, with 20 bases sitting between them. CDR3 length: 15 residues. The CDR3 DNA follows: TGTGCCAGCAGCTCCGTTGGGGTTGTCACGTACGGCTACACCTTC. It specifies CASSSVGVVTYGYTF.

Here the CDR3 DNA reads TGTGCCAGCAGGCCCCACAGGGTAGGGATTATCGATAGCAATCAGCCCCAGCATTTT. It yields the protein CASRPHRVGIIDSNQPQHF. The chain joins TRBV6-6 to TRBJ1-5; a weak D match, TRBD1 (6 bases). Germline CDR1 and CDR2: MNHNY and SVGAGI (reference sequence). V was shortened by 6 bases and J by 0 bases, with 24 bases between the two germline ends. This CDR3 spans 19 amino acids.

About this clonotype itself: The DNA is omitted, as the CDR3 cannot be located on it reliably, and the CDR3 follows TCRdb's listing. The chain combines TRBV15 with TRBJ1-1; TRBD1 is taken as the D call from the table, unchecked against the DNA. The length of the CDR3 is 13 amino acids, counting both ends. Looked up from germline, CDR1 is LNHNV and CDR2 is YYDKDF (reference sequence). The CDR3 region is CATSRVGTGSTFF.

This clonotype was observed many times. The chain couples TRBV28 to TRBJ2-7; D is unresolved. Germline CDR1 MDHEN, CDR2 SYDVKM. The CDR3 contains 11 residues. Trimming cost V 6 bases and J 4 bases, with 7 bases left between them. CDR3 region: CASSRPYEQYF. The CDR3 coding sequence is TGTGCCAGCAGCCGACCTTACGAGCAGTACTTC.

The CDR3 protein is CASSRLAGNEQFF. DNA of the CDR3: TGCGCCAGCAGCCGGCTAGCGGGCAATGAGCAGTTCTTC. The rearrangement uses TRBV5-1 and TRBJ2-1; 8 bases match TRBD2. The CDR3 has 13 amino acids. Losses at the gene ends were 4 bases for V and 6 bases for J; bases not matched to a gene: 3. The germline V gene encodes CDR1 SGHRS and CDR2 YFSETQ.

The rearrangement uses TRBV7-9 and TRBJ2-5; 7 bases are a match to TRBD1. With V trimmed by 5 bases and J by 4 bases, 16 bases remained unmatched. This CDR3 contains 17 residues. Germline assignment: CDR1 SEHNR and CDR2 FQNEAQ (reference sequence). CDR3 in amino acids: CASSLPLTGARRETQYF. The CDR3 bases are TGTGCCAGCAGCCTTCCGTTAACAGGGGCGCGGCGAGAGACCCAGTACTTC.

This chain uses TRBV24-1 with TRBJ2-1; no reliable D call. Per the germline V gene, CDR1 is KGHDR and CDR2 is SFDVKD. The length of the CDR3 is 13 residues. Trimming cost V 5 bases and J 3 bases, with 7 bases left between them. CDR3 sequence reads: CATSAAHYNEQFF. The CDR3 nucleotides read TGTGCCACCAGTGCTGCGCACTACAATGAGCAGTTCTTC.

In regard to this clonotype: This may come from a read error, since a much larger clone is one base off. This rearrangement joins TRBV7-2 to TRBJ2-2; D is undetermined. There are 12 residues in the CDR3. V shed 5 bases and J shed 7 bases, with 8 bases lying between them. Germline lookup yields CDR1 SGHTA and CDR2 FQGNSA. In nucleotides, the CDR3 is TGTGCCAGCAGCCGACACGGCGGGGAGCTGTTTTTT. Amino acids: CASSRHGGELFF.

This clonotype was observed once. V is TRBV20-1 and J is TRBJ1-5, with a weak D call TRBD1 (6 bases). The CDR3 totals 15 residues. Germline loops: CDR1 DFQATT, CDR2 SNEGSKA (reference sequence). The ends were cut back, 4 bases at V and 2 bases at J, with 15 bases in the middle. The CDR3 here is CSAILQGTGNQPQHF. CDR3 coding DNA: TGCAGTGCTATCCTACAGGGAACGGGCAATCAGCCCCAGCATTTT.

This clonotype was counted many times. The chain recombines TRBV7-2 with TRBJ2-1; 9 bases map to TRBD2. V shed 3 bases and J 8 bases; nucleotides not matched to a gene: 8. This CDR3 is 15 amino acids long. Looked up from germline, CDR1 is SGHTA and CDR2 is FQGNSA. CDR3 sequence: CASSFPGLASHEQFF. The CDR3, as DNA: TGTGCCAGCAGCTTTCCCGGACTAGCGTCCCATGAGCAGTTCTTC.

In this sample, this clonotype turned up many times. The genes are TRBV7-2 and TRBJ2-1, with a tentative D call TRBD2 (6 bases). CDR1 and CDR2 (germline): SGHTA, FQGNSA. This CDR3 region has 16 residues. Deletions cut 7 bases from V and 4 bases from J, with 20 bases between. This CDR3 reads CASNPAPGEGYNEQFF. CDR3 sequence (DNA): TGTGCCAGCAACCCCGCCCCGGGAGAGGGGTACAATGAGCAGTTCTTC.

V usage is TRBV6-6 and J usage is TRBJ2-1; the D is unclear. Germline lookup yields CDR1 MNHNY and CDR2 SVGAGI (reference sequence). This CDR3 spans 13 amino acids. V was shortened by 10 bases and J by 2 bases, with 12 bases between the two germline ends. The CDR3 nucleotides read TGTGCCACTACGACACCGACCTACAATGAGCAGTTCTTC. Amino acids: CATTTPTYNEQFF.

This clonotype appeared many times. The chain is built from TRBV6-1 and TRBJ1-1; D gene uncertain. This CDR3 region has 14 residues. Trimming shortened V by 5 bases and J by 3 bases, and 13 bases separated the two germline ends. CDR1 and CDR2 (germline): MNHNS, SASEGT. The CDR3 DNA sequence: TGTGCCAGCAGTTTCTCTCAGGAGGACACTGAAGCTTTCTTT. This sequence encodes CASSFSQEDTEAFF.

This clonotype was counted many times. The rearrangement uses TRBV7-2 and TRBJ2-3; D is undetermined. Between the trimmed V and J ends, which lost 4 bases and 4 bases, there was a span of 9 bases. CDR1 and CDR2 (germline): SGHTA, FQGNSA. The CDR3 covers 13 residues. The chain's CDR3 is CASSSSPPDTQYF. CDR3 sequence (DNA): TGTGCCAGCAGCTCGTCCCCCCCAGATACGCAGTATTTT.

The chain carries TRBV7-2 and TRBJ2-7; TRBD1 agrees at 8 bases. CDR3 size: 17 residues. V gave up 2 bases and J gave up 4 bases; unmatched junction bases: 13. CDR1 and CDR2 (germline): SGHTA, FQGNSA. CDR3 sequence (DNA): TGTGCCAGCAGCTTACTCGGGGGACAGGTGTCCCCATACGAGCAGTACGTC. Amino acids: CASSLLGGQVSPYEQYV.

This clonotype was detected only a few times. The chain has TRBV7-2 and TRBJ2-3; D is ambiguous. The CDR3 covers 14 residues. Germline V gives CDR1 SGHTA, CDR2 FQGNSA. V was trimmed by 5 bases and J by 4 bases, leaving 13 bases between them. CDR3: CASSPPPLADTQYF. The CDR3 DNA follows: TGTGCCAGCAGCCCCCCCCCATTGGCAGATACGCAGTATTTT.